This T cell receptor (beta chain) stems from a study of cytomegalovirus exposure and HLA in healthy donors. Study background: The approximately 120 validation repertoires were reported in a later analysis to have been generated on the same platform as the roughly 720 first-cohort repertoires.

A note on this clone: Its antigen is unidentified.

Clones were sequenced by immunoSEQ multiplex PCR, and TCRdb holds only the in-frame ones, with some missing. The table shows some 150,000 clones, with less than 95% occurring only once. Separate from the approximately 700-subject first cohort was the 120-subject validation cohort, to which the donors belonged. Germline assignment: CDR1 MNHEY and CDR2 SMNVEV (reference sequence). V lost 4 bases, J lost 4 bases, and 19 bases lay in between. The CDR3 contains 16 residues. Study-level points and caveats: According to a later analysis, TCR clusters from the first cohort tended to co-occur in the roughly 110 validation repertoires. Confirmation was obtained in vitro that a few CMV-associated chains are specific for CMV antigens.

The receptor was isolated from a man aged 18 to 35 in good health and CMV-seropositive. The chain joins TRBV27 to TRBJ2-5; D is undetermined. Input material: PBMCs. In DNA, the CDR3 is TGTGCCAGCAGTTACATATCCTTGGGTGGCGGAGAGACCCAGTACTTC. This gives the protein CASSYISLGGGETQYF.